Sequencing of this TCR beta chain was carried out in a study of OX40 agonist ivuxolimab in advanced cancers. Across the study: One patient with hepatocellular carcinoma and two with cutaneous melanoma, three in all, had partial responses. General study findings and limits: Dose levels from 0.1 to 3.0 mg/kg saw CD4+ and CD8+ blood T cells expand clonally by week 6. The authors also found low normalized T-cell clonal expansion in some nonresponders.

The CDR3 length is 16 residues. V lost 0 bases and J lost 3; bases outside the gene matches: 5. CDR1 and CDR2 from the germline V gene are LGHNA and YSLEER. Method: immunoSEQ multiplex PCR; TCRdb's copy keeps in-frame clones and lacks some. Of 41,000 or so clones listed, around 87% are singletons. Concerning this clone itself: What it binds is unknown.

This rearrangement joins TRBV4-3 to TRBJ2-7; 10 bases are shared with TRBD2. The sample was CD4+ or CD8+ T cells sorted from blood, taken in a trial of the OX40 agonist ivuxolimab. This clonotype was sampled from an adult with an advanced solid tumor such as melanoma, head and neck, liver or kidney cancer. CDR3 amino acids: CASSQDSGRPCYEQYF. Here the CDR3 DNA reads TGCGCCAGCAGCCAAGATAGCGGGAGGCCGTGCTACGAGCAGTACTTC.